The 14 T cell receptor beta chains below all came from one sample that was sequenced in a study of shared clonotypes between healthy human individuals. CD45RO-negative cells were positively selected for CCR7, leaving out terminally differentiated effector memory CD45RA+ cells. Produced via immunoSEQ multiplex PCR; TCRdb's table is partial and in-frame only. The table records approximately 720,000 clones, just over 90% of them present only once. The sequenced sample consisted of naive CD8+ T cells sorted from blood. The receptors here all came from a man aged 25 to 45 in good health.

This chain joins TRBV13 and TRBJ1-4; D may be TRBD1 (5 bases). The V gene lost 7 bases and the J gene lost 8 bases, with 14 bases spanning the gap. The germline V gene has CDR1 PRHDT and CDR2 FYEKMQ (reference sequence). This CDR3 contains 13 residues. The CDR3 sequence is CASTKGSREKLFF. CDR3 nucleotide sequence: TGTGCCAGCACCAAGGGGAGTCGGGAAAAACTGTTTTTT.

This sequence joins TRBV2 and TRBJ2-5, with 10 bases aligning to TRBD2. The junction had 14 bases not matched to a gene; V was cut back by 6 bases and J by 4 bases. The CDR3 loop spans 17 amino acids. Looked up from germline, CDR1 is SNHLY and CDR2 is FYNNEI. The CDR3 sequence: CASSLTELAGFIETQYF. DNA of the CDR3: TGTGCCAGCAGCCTCACCGAACTAGCGGGATTTATAGAGACCCAGTACTTC.

The rearrangement links TRBV5-4 to TRBJ2-2, with D unclear. Germline-derived CDR1 and CDR2 are SGHNT and YYREEE (reference sequence). The CDR3 spans 12 residues. Trimming took off 6 bases at V and 0 bases at J, with 3 bases between the two ends. CDR3 DNA sequence: TGTGCCAGCACCTCGAACACCGGGGAGCTGTTTTTT. Its translation: CASTSNTGELFF.

The chain uses TRBV15 and TRBJ1-5; possible D gene TRBD1, 5 bases. CDR1 and CDR2 (germline): LNHNV, YYDKDF (reference sequence). The CDR3 length is 20 residues. V was shortened by 1 base and J by 0 bases, with 22 bases between the two germline ends. CDR3 amino acids: CATSRVAQVQTGYSNQPQHF. In nucleotides, the CDR3 is TGTGCCACCAGCAGAGTTGCCCAAGTTCAAACAGGCTATAGCAATCAGCCCCAGCATTTT.

The chain couples TRBV11-2 to TRBJ1-1; the D is unclear. The CDR3 totals 17 residues. V was cut by 5 bases and J by 1 base, with 20 bases left in between. Per the germline V gene, CDR1 is SGHAT and CDR2 is FQNNGV. Here the CDR3 reads CASSPPLMHRKNTEAFF. The CDR3 coding sequence is TGTGCCAGCAGCCCCCCCCTGATGCACAGAAAGAACACTGAAGCTTTCTTT.

This clone was seen only once. The genes are TRBV18 and TRBJ2-3, with D unclear. Trimming removed 3 bases from V and 0 bases from J, with 10 bases in between. This CDR3 has 15 residues. CDR1 and CDR2 from the germline V gene are KGHSH and LQKENI. CDR3 sequence: CASSPPGPSTDTQYF. The DNA of the CDR3 is TGTGCCAGCTCACCCCCCGGGCCTAGCACAGATACGCAGTATTTT.

CDR3 DNA: TGTGCCAGCAGCCTTGACTCCCCCTATGCATTTAGCAATCAGCCCCAGCATTTT. Translated, it gives CASSLDSPYAFSNQPQHF. J is TRBJ1-5 and V is TRBV5-5; D is unclear. V was shortened by 4 bases and J by 0 bases, with 20 bases between the two germline ends. CDR1 is SGHKS, CDR2 YYEKEE, per germline (reference sequence). CDR3 size: 18 residues.

The CDR3 coding sequence is TGCAGCGTTGAAGGTAGCGGGAGCTCCTACGAGCAGTACTTC. This encodes CSVEGSGSSYEQYF. The chain joins TRBV29-1 to TRBJ2-7, with 9 bases that match TRBD2. The length of the CDR3 is 14 residues. CDR1 and CDR2 (germline): SQVTM, ANQGSEA. Trimming removed 1 base from V and 0 bases from J; junction bases left unmatched: 1.

The chain recombines TRBV6-1 with TRBJ2-7; D is possibly TRBD1 (6 bases). CDR1 is MNHNS, CDR2 SASEGT, per germline. V lost 6 bases and J lost 2, with 14 bases in between. This CDR3 has 14 amino acids. CDR3 sequence reads: CASRGADKAYEQYF. CDR3 DNA: TGTGCCAGCAGGGGGGCGGACAAAGCCTACGAGCAGTACTTC.

CDR3 bases: TGTGCCAGCAGCTTGAGTTCGCGGCCGGGGGGTCGGTGGAGTGAAGCTTTCTTT. Translation gives CASSLSSRPGGRWSEAFF. The rearrangement uses TRBV7-6 and TRBJ1-1; possibly TRBD1 for D (5 bases). The CDR3 is 18 amino acids. Trimming took off 3 bases at V and 7 bases at J, with 27 bases between the two ends. CDR1 is SGHVS, CDR2 FNYEAQ, per germline.

The rearrangement uses TRBV28 and TRBJ2-3; 10 bases map to TRBD1. The CDR3 has 16 amino acids. V was pared by 6 bases and J by 3 bases, with 9 bases of the junction left unmatched. Germline CDR1 reads MDHEN; CDR2 reads SYDVKM. The DNA of the CDR3 is TGTGCCAGCAGATCCCCCGGGACAGGGGCGACAGATACGCAGTATTTT. Translated: CASRSPGTGATDTQYF. The full variable domain, completed using reference TRBV28 and TRBJ2-3, is DVKVTQSSRYLVKRTGEKVFLECVQDMDHENMFWYRQDPGLGLRLIYFSYDVKMKEKGDIPEGYSVSREKKERFSLILESASTNQTSMYLCASRSPGTGATDTQYFGPGTRLTVL.

The rearrangement joins TRBV4-1 to TRBJ2-1; TRBD2 might be the D (6 bases). The CDR3 consists of 16 residues. V was pared by 1 base and J by 5 bases, with 15 bases between. The V gene's germline CDR1 is MGHRA and CDR2 YSYEKL. CDR3 nucleotides: TGCGCCAGCAGCCAAGTGACGGGACTCGGCGACAATGAGCAGTTCTTC. This sequence encodes CASSQVTGLGDNEQFF.

The chain is built from TRBV6-6 and TRBJ2-5; 9 bases map to TRBD1. Germline loops: CDR1 MNHNY, CDR2 SVGAGI (reference sequence). This CDR3 region has 14 residues. J gave up 4 bases and V 6 bases, and 6 bases lay outside the gene matches. In nucleotides, the CDR3 is TGTGCCAGCAGCCAGGACAGGGGTTCAGAGACCCAGTACTTC. Its translation: CASSQDRGSETQYF.

The V and J genes are TRBV7-9 and TRBJ2-7, with 7 bases aligning to TRBD1. Germline values: CDR1 SEHNR, CDR2 FQNEAQ (reference sequence). With 5 bases clipped from V and 6 bases from J, the junction kept 13 bases outside the gene matches. There are 15 residues in the CDR3. CDR3 nucleotides: TGTGCCAGCAGCGCGCCAAAGGGGGCTGGCGCCGAGCAGTACTTC. It is translated as CASSAPKGAGAEQYF.